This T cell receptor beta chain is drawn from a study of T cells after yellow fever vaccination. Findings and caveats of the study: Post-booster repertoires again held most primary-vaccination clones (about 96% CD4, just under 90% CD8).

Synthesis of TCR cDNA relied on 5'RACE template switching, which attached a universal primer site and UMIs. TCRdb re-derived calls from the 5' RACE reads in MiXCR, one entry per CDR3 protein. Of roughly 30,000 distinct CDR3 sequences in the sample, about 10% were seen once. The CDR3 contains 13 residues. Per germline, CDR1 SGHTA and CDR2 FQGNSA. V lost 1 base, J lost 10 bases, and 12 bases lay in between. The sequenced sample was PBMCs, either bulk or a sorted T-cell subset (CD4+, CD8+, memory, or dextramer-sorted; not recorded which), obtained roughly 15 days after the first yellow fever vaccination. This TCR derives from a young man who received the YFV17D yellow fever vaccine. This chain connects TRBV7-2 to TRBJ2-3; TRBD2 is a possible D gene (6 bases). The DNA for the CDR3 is TGTGCCAGCAGCTTAGATGTCAGGGAGGCGCAGTATTTT. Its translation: CASSLDVREAQYF.